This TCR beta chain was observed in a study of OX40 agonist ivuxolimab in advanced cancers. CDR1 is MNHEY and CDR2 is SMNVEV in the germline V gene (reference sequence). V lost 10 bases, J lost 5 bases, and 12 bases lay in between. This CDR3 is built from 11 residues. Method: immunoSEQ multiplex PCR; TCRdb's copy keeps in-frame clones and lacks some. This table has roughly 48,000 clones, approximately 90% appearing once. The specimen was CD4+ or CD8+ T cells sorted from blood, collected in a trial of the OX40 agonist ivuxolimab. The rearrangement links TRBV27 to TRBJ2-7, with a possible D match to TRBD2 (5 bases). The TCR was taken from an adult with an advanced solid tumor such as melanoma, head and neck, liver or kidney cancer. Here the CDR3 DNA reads TGTGCCACCTCGAGGGCCGACGAGCAGTACTTC. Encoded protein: CATSRADEQYF.